The 13 T cell receptor beta chains in this list originate from one sample, sequenced in a study of T-cell reconstitution after alpha-beta-depleted transplantation in children. Unique molecular identifiers were incorporated during preparation of the TCRbeta library. TCRdb analysed the PCR reads with MiXCR anew, one entry per CDR3 protein. The sample yields hundreds of thousands of distinct CDR3 sequences, 16% seen once. This material consisted of PBMCs, mostly from graft donor cells, taken 360 days after TCRalphabeta/CD19-depleted stem cell transplant. All receptors derive from a male patient younger than 18 who had a stem cell transplant for acute lymphoblastic leukemia, so the T cells may come from the graft donor.

This clonotype has a handful of counts. The V and J genes are TRBV5-1 and TRBJ2-1; D may match TRBD1 or TRBD2 (7 bases each). CDR1 and CDR2 (germline): SGHRS, YFSETQ. The V and J ends lost 4 bases and 2 bases respectively, with 28 bases between them. The CDR3 has 20 amino acids. CDR3 in DNA: TGCGCCAGCAGCACCCACAGGGGCCCTAGCGGCCGCCCTCCCTACAATGAGCAGTTCTTC. This translates into CASSTHRGPSGRPPYNEQFF.

The rearrangement links TRBV15 to TRBJ2-7; TRBD2 matches at 16 bases. V gave up 5 bases and J gave up 0 bases; unmatched junction bases: 4. CDR1 is LNHNV and CDR2 is YYDKDF in the germline V gene (reference sequence). The CDR3 covers 17 residues. The CDR3 here is CATSEGLAGGSSYEQYF. The CDR3 DNA sequence: TGTGCCACCAGCGAGGGACTAGCGGGAGGGAGCTCCTACGAGCAGTACTTC.

This clonotype was seen a handful of times. The V call is TRBV15, the J call TRBJ2-7; D is unclear. CDR1 and CDR2 (germline): LNHNV, YYDKDF (reference sequence). CDR3 length equals 13 residues. Trimming took 3 bases from V and 1 from J, leaving 7 bases between them. CDR3 nucleotide sequence: TGTGCCACCAGCAGGGTACGGTCCTACGAGCAGTACTTC. Its protein is CATSRVRSYEQYF.

This clonotype was recorded a few times. The chain is built from TRBV12-3 or TRBV12-4 and TRBJ2-7; 7 nucleotides match TRBD2. Trimming took 3 bases from V and 4 from J; bases not matched to a gene: 9. This CDR3 comprises 15 residues. The CDR3 is CASSFEWEGQYEQYF. CDR3 nucleotide sequence: TGTGCCAGCAGTTTTGAGTGGGAGGGCCAATACGAGCAGTACTTC.

V usage is TRBV12-5 and J usage is TRBJ1-5, with 7 bases matching TRBD1. V gave up 7 bases and J gave up 0 bases; unmatched junction bases: 12. CDR3 length: 17 residues. Germline V CDR1 and CDR2: LGHNT, FRNRAP. The DNA for the CDR3 is TGTGCTAGTGCTCTCCCCAGGGGGAGTATTAGCAATCAGCCCCAGCATTTT. It is translated as CASALPRGSISNQPQHF.

This clonotype was recorded a few times. As the CDR3 is not closed by the conserved phenylalanine or tryptophan, this likely results from a read error. Because the CDR3's place on the DNA is in doubt, the DNA is left out and the CDR3 is given as listed by TCRdb. This chain joins TRBV27 and TRBJ2-1; the table's D call of TRBD2 was not tested on the DNA. From its first to its last residue, the CDR3 has 13 amino acids. CDR1 MNHEY and CDR2 SMNVEV come from the germline V gene (reference sequence). CDR3 region: CASSLKRDSLPKI.

The chain recombines TRBV18 with TRBJ1-5; possible D gene TRBD1, 6 bases. Germline V gene data show CDR1 as KGHSH and CDR2 as LQKENI. V was shortened by 3 bases and J by 8 bases, with 17 bases between the two germline ends. CDR3 size: 15 residues. The CDR3: CASSPSGAGKEPQHF. The CDR3 DNA reads as TGTGCCAGCTCACCTTCAGGGGCGGGTAAGGAGCCCCAGCATTTT.

In this sample, this clonotype turned up a few times. DNA of the CDR3: TGTGCCAGCAGCGTGATGGGACAGCCTAATGAAAAACTGTTTTTT. It encodes CASSVMGQPNEKLFF. The chain uses TRBV9 and TRBJ1-4, with 7 bases that match TRBD1. CDR3 length: 15 residues. The germline gives CDR1 SGDLS, CDR2 YYNGEE. J lost 3 bases, V lost 2 bases, and 4 bases had no gene match.

This clonotype was observed at least ten times. V gene TRBV20-1 combines with J gene TRBJ2-1; 8 positions agree with TRBD2. This CDR3 is built from 15 residues. The germline V gene has CDR1 DFQATT and CDR2 SNEGSKA (reference sequence). The CDR3 is CRPSPRLAQRGEQFF. CDR3 sequence (DNA): TGCAGGCCCTCGCCCCGACTAGCGCAAAGGGGTGAGCAGTTCTTC.

This clonotype has just a few counts. The rearrangement joins TRBV7-9 to TRBJ2-5; D remains unclear. Trimming took 5 bases from V and 2 from J, leaving 12 bases between them. The germline gives CDR1 SEHNR, CDR2 FQNEAQ (reference sequence). The CDR3 consists of 14 residues. The CDR3 protein is CASSPDISQETQYF. CDR3 sequence (DNA): TGTGCCAGCAGCCCCGACATTTCACAAGAGACCCAGTACTTC.

This clonotype was seen more than once but under ten times. This chain connects TRBV14 to TRBJ1-3; 9 positions match TRBD1. The trim removed 5 bases at V and 8 bases at J, leaving 13 bases unmatched. CDR3 length: 16 amino acids. CDR1 is SGHDN and CDR2 is FVKESK in the germline V gene. The CDR3 here is CASSTQGAFRTDTIYF. DNA for the CDR3: TGTGCCAGCAGCACACAGGGGGCATTTCGCACGGACACCATATATTTT.

J is TRBJ2-7 and V is TRBV7-9; 7 bases are a match to TRBD1. The CDR3 runs 15 residues. CDR1 and CDR2 (germline): SEHNR, FQNEAQ (reference sequence). V lost 4 bases, J lost 3 bases, and 9 bases stayed unmatched. The CDR3 loop reads CASSSLRDRLYEQYF. The CDR3 DNA is TGTGCCAGCAGCTCCCTCCGGGACAGACTCTACGAGCAGTACTTC.

This clonotype was detected only a few times. CDR3 loop: CASSLLSGSIGEQFF. CDR3 DNA sequence: TGCGCCAGCAGCTTGCTTAGCGGGAGTATCGGTGAGCAGTTCTTC. This chain uses TRBV5-1 with TRBJ2-1, with TRBD2 matching over 9 bases. V gave up 1 base and J gave up 9 bases; unmatched junction bases: 8. Looked up from germline, CDR1 is SGHRS and CDR2 is YFSETQ. The length of the CDR3 is 15 residues.